This T cell receptor (beta chain) appears in the sequencing data of a study of T cell responses to AZD1222 COVID-19 vaccine. General study results and limits: Spike-specific TCR breadth rose after two AZD1222 doses, and depth rose as well. Among spike-specific TCRs, nearly half reportedly target unmutated variant regions. Possibly, clonal diversity was underestimated; donors were largely white British and included more females.

Sequencing used immunoSEQ multiplex PCR; TCRdb keeps in-frame clones, though not all of them. The data show approximately 180,000 clones, about 87% seen once. A remark on this clone: The antigen is not known.

The CDR3 length is 13 residues. Germline V gene lookup returns CDR1 SGHTA and CDR2 FQGNSA. Between the trimmed V and J ends, which lost 1 base and 8 bases, there was a span of 8 bases. Sample: peripheral blood, taken 28 days after the second dose of the MenACWY control vaccine. The V and J genes are TRBV7-2 and TRBJ2-2; unclear D gene. This sequence originates from an adult who received the MenACWY meningococcal vaccine as a control. Here the CDR3 DNA reads TGTGCCAGCAGCTTAGATTTTCATGGGGAGCTGTTTTTT. Encoded protein: CASSLDFHGELFF.